A selection of T cell receptor beta chains follows, all from one sample in a study of spatial heterogeneity in lung cancer. TCRdb independently ran MiXCR on the 5' RACE reads; one entry per CDR3 protein. The sample includes 7,000 or so distinct CDR3 sequences, around 3% seen only once; the top ten take about a fifth. The sequencing here drew on lung tumor tissue, taken at surgery. Receptors originate from a male donor with early-stage non-small cell lung cancer. Both conserved end residues are part of each CDR3. D genes are given only for firm matches. Rows may omit the clone size; those that give it use once, few, many or a size class.

CDR3aa	CDR3nt	v_gene	abundance	j_gene	d_gene
CASSGSSAQKTNQPQHF	TGTGCCAGCAGCGGGTCCTCCGCACAGAAGACAAATCAGCCCCAGCATTTT	TRBV21-1	many	TRBJ1-5	-
CASSSEGATGELFF	TGTGCCAGCAGTTCGGAGGGGGCCACCGGGGAGCTGTTTTTT	TRBV6-2/TRBV6-3	many	TRBJ2-2	-
CASSLITSRETQYF	TGTGCCAGCAGCTTAATAACCTCCCGGGAGACCCAGTACTTC	TRBV11-2	few	TRBJ2-5	-
CASTPFGARSGHEQYF	TGTGCCAGCACCCCATTTGGGGCGCGGAGCGGCCACGAGCAGTACTTC	TRBV6-2/TRBV6-3	few	TRBJ2-7	-
CASSLNQGLGSYNEQFF	TGTGCCAGCAGCTTAAATCAGGGGCTGGGGTCCTACAATGAGCAGTTCTTC	TRBV11-2	many	TRBJ2-1	-
CASSLEGGEGINEQFF	TGTGCCAGCAGCTTAGAGGGGGGCGAAGGAATCAATGAGCAGTTCTTC	TRBV7-3	medium-sized	TRBJ2-1	-
CASSLTRQGISYEQYF	TGTGCCAGCAGCTTGACCCGCCAGGGAATATCCTACGAGCAGTACTTC	TRBV5-6	many	TRBJ2-7	-
CASSLGIGAGDAEAFF	TGCGCCAGCAGCTTGGGAATAGGGGCAGGGGACGCTGAAGCTTTCTTT	TRBV5-1	many	TRBJ1-1	-
CASSPEDSRKETQYF	TGCGCCAGCAGCCCCGAGGACAGTCGAAAAGAGACCCAGTACTTC	TRBV5-1	medium-sized	TRBJ2-5	-
CSVESGRGADDYGYTF	TGCAGCGTTGAATCGGGGCGGGGGGCAGATGACTATGGCTACACCTTC	TRBV29-1	many	TRBJ1-2	-
CTYRQGASTDTQYF	TGCACCTACAGACAGGGGGCGAGTACAGATACGCAGTATTTT	TRBV29-1	few	TRBJ2-3	TRBD1
CASSSDRGRKGGETQYF	TGTGCCAGCAGCAGCGACAGGGGGCGCAAAGGGGGAGAGACCCAGTACTTC	TRBV13	many	TRBJ2-5	TRBD1
CSASLAGGTGEQYF	TGCAGTGCGTCCCTAGCGGGGGGGACGGGCGAGCAGTACTTC	TRBV20-1	many	TRBJ2-7	TRBD2
CTSGSYNSPLHF	TGTACCAGCGGCTCCTATAATTCACCCCTCCACTTT	TRBV6-1	few	TRBJ1-6	-
CASSQAATGTSAYNEQFF	TGTGCCAGCAGCCAAGCGGCGACCGGGACTAGCGCCTACAATGAGCAGTTCTTC	TRBV4-2	many	TRBJ2-1	TRBD2
CASSFSGQGPGNTIYF	TGTGCCAGCAGTTTTAGCGGACAGGGCCCTGGAAACACCATATATTTT	TRBV12-3/TRBV12-4	medium-sized	TRBJ1-3	TRBD1
CSVTLPPSGRDEQYF	TGCAGCGTTACCCTCCCGCCGTCTGGGAGGGACGAGCAGTACTTC	TRBV29-1	-	TRBJ2-7	TRBD2
CASSRAGLGYEQYF	TGTGCCAGCAGTCGGGCAGGTCTTGGGTACGAGCAGTACTTC	TRBV28	medium-sized	TRBJ2-7	-
CSASMGQGEQYF	TGCAGTGCTTCTATGGGCCAAGGGGAGCAGTACTTC	TRBV20-1	medium-sized	TRBJ2-7	-
CASSIGTSSYNEQFF	TGTGCCAGTAGTATAGGGACTAGCTCCTACAATGAGCAGTTCTTC	TRBV19	many	TRBJ2-1	TRBD2
CASSFGGESPLHF	TGTGCCAGCAGCTTTGGGGGTGAATCACCCCTCCACTTT	TRBV5-4	many	TRBJ1-6	-
CASGNSFNQPQHF	TGTGCCAGCGGGAACAGCTTCAATCAGCCCCAGCATTTT	TRBV2	many	TRBJ1-5	-
CASKIYTDTQYF	TGTGCCAGCAAAATCTACACAGATACGCAGTATTTT	TRBV2	medium-sized	TRBJ2-3	-
CASGLDRYEQYF	TGTGCTAGTGGTTTGGACCGCTACGAGCAGTACTTC	TRBV12-5	medium-sized	TRBJ2-7	-
CSVTEVAYGYTF	TGCAGTGTCACAGAGGTTGCATATGGCTACACCTTC	TRBV20-1	medium-sized	TRBJ1-2	-
CASSPSGTGGTEAFF	TGTGCCAGCTCACCATCAGGGACAGGGGGCACTGAAGCTTTCTTT	TRBV18	many	TRBJ1-1	TRBD1
CASSIPLAHGRNTEAFF	TGTGCCAGTAGTATACCCTTAGCCCATGGGAGGAACACTGAAGCTTTCTTT	TRBV19	many	TRBJ1-1	-
CSVRTTYNEQFF	TGCAGCGTACGGACTACCTACAATGAGCAGTTCTTC	TRBV29-1	many	TRBJ2-1	-
CSATYSKTSGGAAGELFF	TGCAGTGCTACATACTCAAAGACTAGCGGGGGGGCGGCCGGGGAGCTGTTTTTT	TRBV20-1	medium-sized	TRBJ2-2	TRBD2
CASSLDRCSYEQYF	TGCGCCAGCAGCCTGGACAGATGCTCCTACGAGCAGTACTTC	TRBV10-1	-	TRBJ2-7	-
CASSSQGGNTEAFF	TGCGCCAGCAGCTCTCAGGGCGGGAACACTGAAGCTTTCTTT	TRBV5-1	many	TRBJ1-1	-
CAISQGTGGNEQYF	TGTGCCATCTCGCAGGGGACAGGGGGGAACGAGCAGTACTTC	TRBV3-1	many	TRBJ2-7	TRBD1
CSATLDRASYEQYF	TGCAGTGCTACCTTGGACAGGGCATCCTACGAGCAGTACTTC	TRBV20-1	medium-sized	TRBJ2-7	TRBD1
CASRRTGGETQYF	TGCGCCAGCAGACGGACAGGGGGAGAGACCCAGTACTTC	TRBV5-1	medium-sized	TRBJ2-5	TRBD1
CASSQDRGAGELFF	TGTGCCAGCAGCCAAGATCGCGGAGCCGGGGAGCTGTTTTTT	TRBV4-2	few	TRBJ2-2	-
CASSPSLDREGGYTF	TGTGCCAGCTCGCCGAGCTTGGACAGGGAGGGTGGCTACACCTTC	TRBV18	many	TRBJ1-2	TRBD1
CSAREGGLAGGRGTQYF	TGCAGTGCTAGAGAGGGTGGACTAGCGGGGGGGCGGGGAACGCAGTATTTT	TRBV20-1	medium-sized	TRBJ2-3	TRBD2
CASIRFGGGRAFF	TGTGCCAGCATTCGTTTCGGGGGCGGGAGAGCTTTCTTT	TRBV2	medium-sized	TRBJ1-1	-
CASSLSTDTQYF	TGTGCCAGCAGCTTGAGCACAGATACGCAGTATTTT	TRBV5-6	-	TRBJ2-3	-
CASSPENQPQHF	TGTGCCAGCTCACCAGAAAATCAGCCCCAGCATTTT	TRBV18	few	TRBJ1-5	-
CASSSSWTDGGYTF	TGCGCCAGCAGTTCTTCCTGGACGGATGGAGGCTACACCTTC	TRBV5-1	medium-sized	TRBJ1-2	-
CASSSHENLGGDGYTF	TGTGCCAGCAGCTCCCATGAAAATCTAGGGGGCGATGGCTACACCTTC	TRBV7-6	many	TRBJ1-2	TRBD1
CSASRRQGGNSPLHF	TGCAGTGCTTCCCGACGACAGGGAGGGAATTCACCCCTCCACTTT	TRBV20-1	many	TRBJ1-6	TRBD1
CASSLGPSDEQFF	TGCGCCAGCAGCCTTGGGCCTTCGGATGAGCAGTTCTTC	TRBV5-1	medium-sized	TRBJ2-1	-
CASSGRTSSQETQYF	TGTGCCAGCAGCGGCAGGACTAGCTCTCAAGAGACCCAGTACTTC	TRBV9	medium-sized	TRBJ2-5	TRBD2
CSVSPRQVGETQYF	TGCAGCGTGTCCCCCCGACAGGTGGGAGAGACCCAGTACTTC	TRBV29-1	medium-sized	TRBJ2-5	-
CASSLLRNTEAFF	TGTGCCAGCAGCTTACTACGGAACACTGAAGCTTTCTTT	TRBV7-2	many	TRBJ1-1	-
CASSAGIYGNTIYF	TGCGCCAGCAGCGCCGGGATCTACGGAAACACCATATATTTT	TRBV5-1	-	TRBJ1-3	-
CASSYLTGGNEQYF	TGCGCCAGCAGCTATTTGACAGGGGGCAACGAGCAGTACTTC	TRBV5-1	many	TRBJ2-7	TRBD1
CASSLEGGSPLHF	TGTGCCAGCAGCTTAGAAGGAGGTTCACCCCTCCACTTT	TRBV7-3	few	TRBJ1-6	-
CSASDSGGASYEQFF	TGCAGTGCTAGTGACTCCGGGGGGGCGAGTTATGAGCAGTTCTTC	TRBV20-1	many	TRBJ2-1	TRBD2
CASSPRGRGNTIYF	TGTGCCAGCAGTCCCCGGGGGCGAGGAAACACCATATATTTT	TRBV12-3/TRBV12-4	many	TRBJ1-3	-
CATPQGGVKNEQYF	TGTGCCACCCCCCAGGGGGGGGTTAAGAACGAGCAGTACTTC	TRBV24-1	many	TRBJ2-7	-